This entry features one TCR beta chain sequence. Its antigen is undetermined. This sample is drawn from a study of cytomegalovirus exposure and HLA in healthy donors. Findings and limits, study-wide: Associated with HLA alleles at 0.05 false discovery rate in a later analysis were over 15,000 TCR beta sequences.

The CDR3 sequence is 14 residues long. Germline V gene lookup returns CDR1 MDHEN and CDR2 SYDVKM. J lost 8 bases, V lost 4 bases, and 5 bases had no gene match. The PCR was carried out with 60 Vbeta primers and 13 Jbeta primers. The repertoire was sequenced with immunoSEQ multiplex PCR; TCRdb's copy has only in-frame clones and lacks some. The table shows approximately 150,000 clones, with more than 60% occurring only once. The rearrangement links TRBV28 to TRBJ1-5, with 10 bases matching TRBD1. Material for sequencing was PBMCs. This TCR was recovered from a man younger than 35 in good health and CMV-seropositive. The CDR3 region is CASSSRQGAEPQHF. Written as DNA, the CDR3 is TGTGCCAGCAGTTCAAGACAGGGGGCTGAGCCCCAGCATTTT. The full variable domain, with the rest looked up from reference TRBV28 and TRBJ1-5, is DVKVTQSSRYLVKRTGEKVFLECVQDMDHENMFWYRQDPGLGLRLIYFSYDVKMKEKGDIPEGYSVSREKKERFSLILESASTNQTSMYLCASSSRQGAEPQHFGDGTRLSIL.